This is a list of T cell receptor beta chains from one sample in a study of neurological immune-mediated disorders. One entry per CDR3 protein results from TCRdb running MiXCR on the 5' RACE reads. The table records 25,000 to 30,000 distinct CDR3 sequences, 3.3% of them present only once. The material sequenced was PBMCs. The origin of the receptors is a woman younger than 45 with multiple sclerosis. Both conserved end residues are part of each CDR3. The D gene is left open where the match is weak. A clone size is listed for some rows: how often the clone was seen (once, few, many), or a class if it is expanded.

NA,TRBV12-3/TRBV12-4,many,TRBJ1-5,TGTGCCAGCAGTTTAGCGGGGTCTAATCAGCCCCAGAATTTT,CASSLAGSNQPQNF
NA,TRBV27,few,TRBJ1-6,TGTGCCAGCAGTCGGGACGGGCTTTCACCCCTACACTTT,CASSRDGLSPLHF
NA,TRBV29-1,many,TRBJ2-7,TGCAGCGTTCCAAGGGAGGCCTCCTACGAGCAGTACTTC,CSVPREASYEQYF
NA,TRBV20-1,many,TRBJ1-5,TGCAGTGCGGAAAGAGGCAATCAGCCCCAGAATTTT,CSAERGNQPQNF
TRBD2,TRBV2,many,TRBJ2-5,TGTGCCAGCAGTGAAGTTGGGCGGGGGGGCCGCGAGACCCAGTACTTC,CASSEVGRGGRETQYF
NA,TRBV29-1,many,TRBJ1-2,TGCAGCGCGGGACATTTGGGCTATGGCTACACCTTC,CSAGHLGYGYTF
NA,TRBV5-1,many,TRBJ1-5,TGCGCCAGCAGCCCTGGCGGCCTTTTAAATCAGCCCCAGCATTTT,CASSPGGLLNQPQHF
NA,TRBV12-3/TRBV12-4,many,TRBJ2-3,TGTGCCAGCAGCACAAGCACAGATACGCAGTATTTT,CASSTSTDTQYF
TRBD2,TRBV7-2,many,TRBJ2-1,TGTGCCAGCAGCCAAGGACTAGCGGGGGAGATAGACTTCTTC,CASSQGLAGEIDFF
NA,TRBV7-2,many,TRBJ1-5,TGTGCCAGCACCGAGGGCGGGGGACGGCAGCCCCAGAATTTT,CASTEGGGRQPQNF
TRBD1,TRBV7-2,many,TRBJ2-2,TGTGCCAGCAGCTTTTACAGGGGCAACACCGGGGAGCTGTTTTTT,CASSFYRGNTGELFF
TRBD1,TRBV20-1,few,TRBJ2-4,TGCAGTGCTGACAGGGGTTCCAAAAAAATTCAGTACTTC,CSADRGSKKIQYF
NA,TRBV12-3/TRBV12-4,many,TRBJ2-4,TGTGCCAGCAGTTTTAGGGCAGGGGTCATTCAGTACTTC,CASSFRAGVIQYF
TRBD1,TRBV12-3/TRBV12-4,many,TRBJ1-6,TGTGCCAGCAGACAGGGGAGTTCACCCCTCAACTTT,CASRQGSSPLNF
NA,TRBV7-2,many,TRBJ1-1,TGTGCCAGCAGCTTAGTTCCGATGAACACTGAAGCTTTCTTT,CASSLVPMNTEAFF
NA,TRBV6-6,NA,TRBJ2-4,TGTGCCAGCATCCCGCGAGGGGGGCCCAAAAACATTCAGTACTTC,CASIPRGGPKNIQYF
TRBD1,TRBV18,many,TRBJ2-5,TGTGCCAGCTCACCTGGACAGGGGAGGGAAGAGACCCAGTACTTC,CASSPGQGREETQYF
NA,TRBV20-1,many,TRBJ2-1,TGCAGTGCTAAGGCGTATGTGAGGAATGAGCAGTTCTTC,CSAKAYVRNEQFF
NA,TRBV29-1,many,TRBJ1-5,TGCAGCACAAGGGAGAGCAATCAGCCCCAGCATTTT,CSTRESNQPQHF
TRBD2,TRBV18,NA,TRBJ2-1,TGTGCCAGCTCACCTGGACTAGCGGGGGGGCCGAGGGATGAGCAGTTCTTC,CASSPGLAGGPRDEQFF
TRBD2,TRBV12-3/TRBV12-4,many,TRBJ2-1,TGTGCCAGCAGTCCTATAGCGGGAGGTAAAGGAAATGAGCAGTTCTTC,CASSPIAGGKGNEQFF
NA,TRBV7-9,many,TRBJ2-7,TGTGCCAGCAGCTTAGCGGGGGCGATGGGCGAGCAGTACTTC,CASSLAGAMGEQYF
TRBD1,TRBV12-3/TRBV12-4,few,TRBJ2-7,TGTGCCAGCTCGGACAGGGGCTGGGAGCAGTACTTC,CASSDRGWEQYF
NA,TRBV29-1,many,TRBJ2-7,TGCAGCGTTGGTTACAGCTCCTACGAGCAGTACTTC,CSVGYSSYEQYF
NA,TRBV20-1,many,TRBJ2-1,TGTAGCGGTCTCGGGGTGAGTGAGCAGTTCTTC,CSGLGVSEQFF
TRBD2,TRBV7-2,many,TRBJ2-5,TGTGCCAGCAGCTTGCGGGGGGCTGGGGAGACCCAGTACTTC,CASSLRGAGETQYF
NA,TRBV5-1,NA,TRBJ2-3,TGCGCCAGCAGCCCCCTAACAGGGACTGACACAGATACGCAGTATTTT,CASSPLTGTDTDTQYF
NA,TRBV27,many,TRBJ2-1,TGTGCCAGCAGCGTTAGACAGCGATCCGACAATGAGCAGTTCTTC,CASSVRQRSDNEQFF
NA,TRBV7-9,medium-sized,TRBJ2-3,TGTGCCAGCAGGCCTCTAGCAAGCACAGATACGCAGTATTTT,CASRPLASTDTQYF
TRBD2,TRBV4-1,many,TRBJ2-6,TGCGCCAGCAGCCAGGCCTGGCTAGCGGGAGCCTCTGGGGCCAACGTCCTGACTTTC,CASSQAWLAGASGANVLTF
TRBD2,TRBV5-1,many,TRBJ2-7,TGCGCCAGCAGTGCGGGGGGGGGCTCCTACGAGCAGTACTTC,CASSAGGGSYEQYF
TRBD2,TRBV28,many,TRBJ2-3,TGTGCCAGCCTGGCATTAGCGGGAGAGGGCACAGATACGCAGTATTTT,CASLALAGEGTDTQYF
NA,TRBV12-3/TRBV12-4,NA,TRBJ2-1,TGTGCCAGCAGTCCAAGCAGGGACAATGAGCAGTTCTTC,CASSPSRDNEQFF
TRBD1,TRBV5-1,many,TRBJ1-2,TGCGCCAGCAAGGAGGGGGCCTACTATGGCTACACCTTC,CASKEGAYYGYTF
TRBD2,TRBV3-1,many,TRBJ2-1,TGTGCCAGCAGCCAATGGTCCGGGGGGGCCTTCTACAATGAGCAGTTCTTC,CASSQWSGGAFYNEQFF
TRBD1,TRBV7-8,many,TRBJ2-3,TGTGCCAGCAGCTTATCGACAGGGACCGATACGCAGTATTTT,CASSLSTGTDTQYF
TRBD2,TRBV18,many,TRBJ2-1,TGTGCCAGCTCACCACCGGCGGGGGGCTCGGGGAATGAGCAGTTCTTC,CASSPPAGGSGNEQFF
NA,TRBV7-6,many,TRBJ2-7,TGTGCCAGCAGCCGCTCCGGGTTAAACTCCTACGAGCAGTACTTC,CASSRSGLNSYEQYF
NA,TRBV5-5,many,TRBJ2-2,TGTGCCAGCAGCTTGGGCATGAACACCGGGGAGCTGTTTTTT,CASSLGMNTGELFF
TRBD1,TRBV7-9,many,TRBJ2-7,TGTGCCAGCAGCAGACAGGGAGACGAGCAGTACTTC,CASSRQGDEQYF
NA,TRBV10-3,many,TRBJ2-2,TGTGCCATCAGGGGCTTCACCGGGGAGCTGTTTTTT,CAIRGFTGELFF
NA,TRBV6-2/TRBV6-3,many,TRBJ1-6,TGTGCCAGCAGTTACTCCTCCGCCAGGGATTCACCCCTCCACTTT,CASSYSSARDSPLHF
TRBD2,TRBV3-1,many,TRBJ2-5,TGTGCCAGCAGCCAAGGACTGCCGAGACTAGCAGAGACCCAGTACTTC,CASSQGLPRLAETQYF
NA,TRBV12-3/TRBV12-4,many,TRBJ1-3,TGTGCCAGCACCCCACTGCAACCCTCCTCTGGAAACACCATATATTTT,CASTPLQPSSGNTIYF
TRBD1,TRBV6-6,many,TRBJ1-6,TGTGCCAGCAGTTCGGACAGGGCTGGTAATTCACCCCTCCACTTT,CASSSDRAGNSPLHF
NA,TRBV6-1,many,TRBJ2-5,TGTGCCAGCACCCTCCGGGGGATGGAGACCCAGTACTTC,CASTLRGMETQYF
NA,TRBV28,many,TRBJ1-2,TGTGCCAGCAGTGCCCCGGGAGGACAGAGCTATGGCTACACCTTC,CASSAPGGQSYGYTF
NA,TRBV3-1,many,TRBJ1-5,TGTGCCAGCAGCCACGGTATTGCAAATCAGCCCCAGAATTTT,CASSHGIANQPQNF
TRBD1,TRBV20-1,few,TRBJ1-6,TGCGGTATCCCACGACAGGGGGCCGTTGTGGTTTCACCCCTCAACTTT,CGIPRQGAVVVSPLNF
NA,TRBV5-1,many,TRBJ2-1,TGCGCCAGCAGCTTGTTGCCAGGGACCTCCAATGAGCAGTTCTTC,CASSLLPGTSNEQFF
TRBD2,TRBV7-9,many,TRBJ2-1,TGTGCCAGCAGCTTAGGCGGGAGGTTCAATGAGCAGTTCTTC,CASSLGGRFNEQFF
NA,TRBV3-1,many,TRBJ2-5,TGTGCCAGCAGCCAGGCGGAGACCCAGTACTTC,CASSQAETQYF
TRBD2,TRBV7-3,many,TRBJ2-1,TGTGCCAGCAGCCCCATTAGCGGGGCCTCCTACAATGAGCAGTTCTTC,CASSPISGASYNEQFF
TRBD2,TRBV5-1,many,TRBJ2-3,TGCGCCAGCAGCTTGGTTGGACTAGCGGGAGTGGTAGATACGCAGTATTTT,CASSLVGLAGVVDTQYF